The 15 T cell receptor beta chains in this list originate from one sample, sequenced in a study of shared clonotypes between healthy human individuals. Clones were read by immunoSEQ multiplex PCR, and TCRdb kept only the in-frame ones, dropping some. Of about 530,000 clones listed, 95% to 97% are singletons. The sample consisted of naive CD4+ T cells sorted from blood. This sample's subset: CD45RA+ positively selected. The source is a woman in her twenties or thirties in good health.

The rearrangement uses TRBV2 and TRBJ1-1, with D possibly TRBD1 on 6 matching bases. Trimming stripped 6 bases from V and 4 bases from J, with 15 bases between. In germline, CDR1 is SNHLY, CDR2 FYNNEI. The CDR3 loop spans 14 amino acids. Written as DNA, the CDR3 is TGTGCCAGCAGCGGGGGGCGTGGGAGCACTGAAGCTTTCTTT. Its translation is CASSGGRGSTEAFF.

The chain joins TRBV28 to TRBJ2-1, with 11 bases lining up with TRBD2. Trimming cost V 4 bases and J 7 bases; bases outside gene matches: 6. CDR3 length: 15 residues. CDR1 is MDHEN, CDR2 SYDVKM, per germline. DNA of the CDR3: TGTGCCAGCAGTTCTAGCGGGAGGTCCATTAATGAGCAGTTCTTC. Its translation: CASSSSGRSINEQFF.

The genes are TRBV28 and TRBJ2-7; 7 nucleotides align to TRBD1. The CDR3 consists of 15 residues. Germline values: CDR1 MDHEN, CDR2 SYDVKM. Trimming at V came to 2 bases and at J to 3 bases, leaving 7 bases not matched to a gene. This CDR3 is CASSLLGQRVYEQYF. The CDR3 DNA reads TGTGCCAGCAGTTTACTGGGACAGAGAGTCTACGAGCAGTACTTC.

The V call is TRBV5-1, the J call TRBJ2-7; 7 nucleotides align to TRBD1. Germline trimming cut 4 bases from V and 0 bases from J; bases unmatched to any gene: 10. The CDR3 extends over 16 amino acids. CDR1 and CDR2 (germline): SGHRS, YFSETQ. The CDR3 reads CASSASPGQFSYEQYF. The CDR3, as DNA: TGCGCCAGCAGCGCTTCGCCGGGACAGTTCTCCTACGAGCAGTACTTC. Complete variable domain (other parts from reference TRBV5-1 and TRBJ2-7): KAGVTQTPRYLIKTRGQQVTLSCSPISGHRSVSWYQQTPGQGLQFLFEYFSETQRNKGNFPGRFSGRQFSNSRSEMNVSTLELGDSALYLCASSASPGQFSYEQYFGPGTRLTVT.

This chain joins TRBV7-9 and TRBJ1-4; TRBD1 matches 10 bases. J lost 4 bases, V lost 4 bases, and 3 bases had no gene match. This CDR3 has 15 amino acids. Germline CDR1 reads SEHNR; CDR2 reads FQNEAQ (reference sequence). CDR3 residues: CASSSTGGINEKLFF. DNA of the CDR3: TGTGCCAGCAGCTCGACAGGGGGCATTAATGAAAAACTGTTTTTT.

The rearrangement uses TRBV5-4 and TRBJ2-2, with TRBD2 matching 13 bases. Germline CDR1 and CDR2: SGHNT and YYREEE (reference sequence). Trimming took 4 bases from V and 5 from J; bases not matched to a gene: 5. The CDR3 has 16 amino acids. The DNA of the CDR3 is TGTGCCAGCAGCCGCGGGACTAGCGGGACAACCGGGGAGCTGTTTTTT. It yields the protein CASSRGTSGTTGELFF.

The CDR3 here is CASSPARENTEAFF. The CDR3 DNA reads TGTGCCAGCAGTCCTGCCAGAGAGAACACTGAAGCTTTCTTT. The chain is built from TRBV6-5 and TRBJ1-1, with D unclear. Between the trimmed V and J ends, which lost 5 bases and 1 base, there was a span of 11 bases. The CDR3 has 14 residues. CDR1 is MNHEY, CDR2 SVGAGI, per germline.

The V call is TRBV28, the J call TRBJ2-3; D possibly corresponds to TRBD2 (7 bases). V was trimmed by 6 bases and J by 8 bases, leaving 15 bases between them. CDR1 and CDR2 from the germline V gene are MDHEN and SYDVKM. This CDR3 is 13 amino acids long. The CDR3 protein is CASRSGTTGTQYF. CDR3 DNA sequence: TGTGCCAGCAGGAGCGGGACAACCGGTACGCAGTATTTT.

The chain links TRBV7-9 to TRBJ2-5; D ambiguous. The tail of the sequence fits TRBJ2-7 better, so the J call may be wrong. CDR1 and CDR2 (germline): SEHNR, FQNEAQ (reference sequence). This CDR3 has 15 amino acids. In DNA form, the CDR3 reads TGTGCCAGCACCTCTGGTGGCCTGAGCTCCTACGAGCAGTACTTC. Its protein is CASTSGGLSSYEQYF.

The CDR3 here is CASSLSTGQSGNTIYF. In DNA form, the CDR3 reads TGTGCCAGCAGTTTATCTACGGGACAGTCTGGAAACACCATATATTTT. The chain has TRBV28 and TRBJ1-3, with TRBD1 identical over 7 bases. Germline trimming cut 1 base from V and 1 base from J; bases unmatched to any gene: 4. The CDR3 spans 16 residues. Per the germline V gene, CDR1 is MDHEN and CDR2 is SYDVKM. The complete variable domain, with remaining parts taken from reference TRBV28 and TRBJ1-3, reads DVKVTQSSRYLVKRTGEKVFLECVQDMDHENMFWYRQDPGLGLRLIYFSYDVKMKEKGDIPEGYSVSREKKERFSLILESASTNQTSMYLCASSLSTGQSGNTIYFGEGSWLTVV.

The chain is built from TRBV9 and TRBJ2-7; D is possibly TRBD2 (5 bases). The CDR3 length is 14 residues. Per the germline V gene, CDR1 is SGDLS and CDR2 is YYNGEE. The V gene lost 3 bases and the J gene lost 4 bases, with 14 bases spanning the gap. CDR3 DNA sequence: TGTGCCAGCAGCGCCCCGGAACGGGATTACGAGCAGTACTTC. It is translated as CASSAPERDYEQYF.

In regard to this clone: Distinct nucleotide sequences in the sample also encode this CDR3. This chain links TRBV4-1 with TRBJ1-5, with D perhaps matching TRBD1 (6 bases). Deletions cut 0 bases from V and 0 bases from J, with 9 bases between. Germline loops: CDR1 MGHRA, CDR2 YSYEKL. The CDR3 spans 16 residues. CDR3 DNA: TGCGCCAGCAGCCAAGAAGGGGGGTATAGCAATCAGCCCCAGCATTTT. This codes for CASSQEGGYSNQPQHF.

This chain joins TRBV5-1 and TRBJ1-3; D call uncertain. CDR1 is SGHRS, CDR2 YFSETQ, per germline. This CDR3 contains 11 residues. V was trimmed by 4 bases and J by 2 bases, leaving 1 base between them. CDR3 sequence reads: CASSPGNTIYF. In DNA, the CDR3 is TGCGCCAGCAGCCCTGGAAACACCATATATTTT.

The V gene is TRBV5-1, the J gene TRBJ1-1; 7 positions match TRBD1. V was clipped by 0 bases and J by 5 bases; unmatched bases: 4. The CDR3 loop spans 14 amino acids. Germline assignment: CDR1 SGHRS and CDR2 YFSETQ. DNA of the CDR3: TGCGCCAGCAGCTTGGTCACAGGGGATACTGAAGCTTTCTTT. The encoded protein is CASSLVTGDTEAFF.

V gene TRBV5-1 combines with J gene TRBJ1-1, with D uncertain. This CDR3 is 13 amino acids long. Germline V gene sequence: CDR1 SGHRS, CDR2 YFSETQ. V was cut by 2 bases and J by 6 bases, with 11 bases left in between. This chain's CDR3 is CASSLGFQPEAFF. CDR3 in DNA: TGCGCCAGCAGCTTAGGGTTTCAACCTGAAGCTTTCTTT.